Below, one T cell receptor (beta chain) is given with its context. This entry is derived from a study of blood T cell repertoires in COVID-19. Study-wide context: The study drew acute and convalescent COVID-19 samples from the United States, Italy and Spain. PBMCs, B-cell-depleted T cells, or T cells were the source of the cDNA or gDNA that made up the material.

TCRdb's table, derived via immunoSEQ multiplex PCR, lists solely in-frame clones and lacks some. The data contain over 350,000 clones, nearly 90% of them singletons. This CDR3 is built from 12 residues. The germline gives CDR1 WNHNN, CDR2 SYGVQD (reference sequence). Trimming removed 6 bases at V and 12 bases at J, with 15 bases between. This chain connects TRBV10-1 to TRBJ2-1; D is perhaps TRBD1 (6 bases). The sample consisted of PBMCs or T cells enriched from blood (not recorded which). The receptor comes from a woman between 18 and 30 years old with acute COVID-19. CDR3 in amino acids: CASRGAGGGQFF. The CDR3 DNA reads TGCGCCAGCAGGGGGGCCGGTGGGGGGCAGTTCTTC.